The 27 T cell receptor beta chains presented below share a single source sample, sequenced in a study of blood T cell repertoires in COVID-19. Method: immunoSEQ multiplex PCR; TCRdb's copy keeps in-frame clones and lacks some. The table shows roughly 330,000 clones, with around 87% occurring only once. Sample: PBMCs or T cells enriched from blood (not recorded which). The receptors were gathered from a woman in her 30s who had recovered from COVID-19.

A single count supports this clone. Here the CDR3 reads CASSRDRGNQPQHF. CDR3 nucleotide sequence: TGTGCCAGCAGCCGGGACAGAGGCAATCAGCCCCAGCATTTT. V is TRBV2 and J is TRBJ1-5; 7 bases fit TRBD1. The CDR3 sequence is 14 residues long. V lost 6 bases and J lost 2; bases outside the gene matches: 4. Germline lookup yields CDR1 SNHLY and CDR2 FYNNEI.

V and J are TRBV6-2 or TRBV6-3 and TRBJ2-7, with a weak D call TRBD2 (6 bases). Trimming took off 6 bases at V and 4 bases at J, with 10 bases between the two ends. Germline V gives CDR1 MNHEY, CDR2 SVGEGT. The CDR3 sequence is 12 residues long. CDR3 loop: CASSSREYEQYF. The CDR3 bases are TGTGCCAGCAGCTCCCGGGAGTACGAGCAGTACTTC.

The V call is TRBV19, the J call TRBJ1-2, with TRBD1 matching over 12 bases. Germline CDR1 and CDR2: LNHDA and SQIVND (reference sequence). Trimming cost V 6 bases and J 3 bases; bases outside gene matches: 5. The CDR3 extends over 15 amino acids. The CDR3 DNA reads TGTGCCAGTAGCCGGGGACAGGGGGCGGACTATGGCTACACCTTC. Its protein product is CASSRGQGADYGYTF.

This clone has a handful of counts. The chain combines TRBV5-4 with TRBJ2-7; maybe TRBD1 (6 bases). V lost 6 bases and J 3 bases, leaving 13 bases between the germline ends. The germline V gene has CDR1 SGHNT and CDR2 YYREEE (reference sequence). The CDR3 totals 13 residues. The DNA of the CDR3 is TGTGCCAGCAAAGGGGGACCGTACTACGAGCAGTACTTC. Protein: CASKGGPYYEQYF.

This rearrangement joins TRBV27 to TRBJ1-5; no reliable D call. Germline lookup yields CDR1 MNHEY and CDR2 SMNVEV (reference sequence). V was clipped by 4 bases and J by 0 bases, with 4 bases between them. CDR3 length: 13 amino acids. CDR3 coding DNA: TGTGCCAGCAGTTCCCTTAGCAATCAGCCCCAGCATTTT. This gives the protein CASSSLSNQPQHF.

The gene calls are TRBV27 and TRBJ1-2, with TRBD1 identical over 7 bases. This CDR3 has 15 residues. Germline values: CDR1 MNHEY, CDR2 SMNVEV (reference sequence). V lost 3 bases to trimming and J lost 7 bases; unmatched junction nucleotides: 11. In nucleotides, the CDR3 is TGTGCCAGCAGTTTCACAGGGGCCCATTCGAGTGGCTACACCTTC. This gives the protein CASSFTGAHSSGYTF.

The CDR3: CASSKGRGSEKLFF. In nucleotides, the CDR3 is TGTGCCAGCAGCAAGGGTCGCGGGAGTGAAAAACTGTTTTTT. The chain recombines TRBV9 with TRBJ1-4; D gene uncertain. The V gene lost 4 bases and the J gene lost 7 bases, with 14 bases spanning the gap. CDR1 and CDR2 (germline): SGDLS, YYNGEE. The CDR3 runs to 14 residues.

The V call is TRBV3-1 (or the pseudogene TRBV3-2), the J call TRBJ2-5, with D possibly matching TRBD2 (6 bases). V lost 4 bases, J lost 0 bases, and 15 bases lay in between. CDR1 is LGHDT and CDR2 is YNNKEL in the germline V gene (reference sequence). This CDR3 is built from 16 residues. DNA for the CDR3: TGTGCCAGCAGCCCGACTAGTCCAGGGTACCAAGAGACCCAGTACTTC. This encodes CASSPTSPGYQETQYF.

This chain links TRBV5-6 with TRBJ1-2; 8 bases line up with TRBD1. The CDR3 has 14 residues. Germline V gene data show CDR1 as SGHDT and CDR2 as YYEEEE. Unmatched junction bases numbered 5, after V lost 4 bases and J lost 3 bases. CDR3 sequence: CASSQTGADYGYTF. CDR3 in DNA: TGTGCCAGCAGCCAGACAGGGGCGGACTATGGCTACACCTTC.

The rearrangement uses TRBV15 and TRBJ1-6; 10 nucleotides line up with TRBD1. The V gene's germline CDR1 is LNHNV and CDR2 YYDKDF (reference sequence). V lost 6 bases, J lost 2 bases, and 1 base stayed unmatched. The CDR3 is 15 amino acids. The CDR3 protein is CATRDRGTYNSPLHF. In DNA form, the CDR3 reads TGTGCCACCAGGGACAGGGGGACCTATAATTCACCCCTCCACTTT.

About this clone: Within the sample, other DNA sequences also encode this same CDR3. The chain joins TRBV7-2 to TRBJ2-7; tentative D call: TRBD1 (6 bases). This CDR3 region has 13 residues. Trimming removed 0 bases at V and 3 bases at J, with 6 bases between. CDR1 is SGHTA and CDR2 is FQGNSA in the germline V gene. The CDR3 here is CASSLAGGYEQYF. In DNA form, the CDR3 reads TGTGCCAGCAGCTTAGCAGGGGGCTACGAGCAGTACTTC.

The rearrangement links TRBV9 to TRBJ2-2; no reliable D call. The germline gives CDR1 SGDLS, CDR2 YYNGEE. The CDR3 consists of 14 residues. V lost 3 bases and J 1 base, leaving 7 bases between the germline ends. The CDR3 bases are TGTGCCAGCAGCGCGCCTAAGAACACCGGGGAGCTGTTTTTT. This sequence encodes CASSAPKNTGELFF. Drawing the rest from reference TRBV9 and TRBJ2-2, the complete variable domain is DSGVTQTPKHLITATGQRVTLRCSPRSGDLSVYWYQQSLDQGLQFLIQYYNGEERAKGNILERFSAQQFPDLHSELNLSSLELGDSALYFCASSAPKNTGELFFGEGSRLTVL.

The rearrangement joins TRBV11-2 to TRBJ2-7, with TRBD2 as a possible D gene (6 bases). The V gene's germline CDR1 is SGHAT and CDR2 FQNNGV. The CDR3 loop spans 16 amino acids. Trimming took off 4 bases at V and 2 bases at J, with 18 bases between the two ends. CDR3 nucleotides: TGTGCCAGCAGCTCACTGGCCGGGACTCTTCCCTACGAGCAGTACTTC. This codes for CASSSLAGTLPYEQYF.

Comment on this clone: At one end, the junction sequence differs from germline, possibly due to a read error. The CDR3 DNA follows: TGTGCTAGCAGCCCAGGGGGTTTTAGGGAGACCCAGTACTTC. Its translation: CASSPGGFRETQYF. The chain is built from TRBV7-7 and TRBJ2-5; 7 bases map to TRBD1. This CDR3 comprises 14 residues. Germline-derived CDR1 and CDR2 are SSHAT and FNYEAQ (reference sequence). The variable domain in full, with the rest retrieved from reference TRBV7-7 and TRBJ2-5, is GAGVSQSPRYKVTKRGQDVTLRCDPISSHATLYWYQQALGQGPEFLTYFNYEAQPDKSGLPSDRFSAERPEGSISTLTIQRTEQRDSAMYRCASSPGGFRETQYFGPGTRLLVL.

In nucleotides, the CDR3 is TGTGCCAGCAGCTTCGTCGGAGGGGCCGGCTATGGCTACACCTTC. As protein: CASSFVGGAGYGYTF. The chain employs TRBV11-2 and TRBJ1-2; maybe TRBD1 (5 bases). The V gene lost 3 bases and the J gene lost 4 bases, with 15 bases spanning the gap. This CDR3 is 15 amino acids long. The germline V gene encodes CDR1 SGHAT and CDR2 FQNNGV.

The CDR3 here is CASSFGLGSGANVLTF. CDR3 bases: TGTGCCAGCAGTTTCGGGTTAGGTTCTGGGGCCAACGTCCTGACTTTC. The gene calls are TRBV27 and TRBJ2-6; D is unclear. Germline-derived CDR1 and CDR2 are MNHEY and SMNVEV (reference sequence). This CDR3 has 16 amino acids. V was clipped by 3 bases and J by 1 base, with 10 bases between them.

Only a few counts were recorded for this clone. The chain recombines TRBV28 with TRBJ1-1, with a weak D call TRBD1 (6 bases). Trimming shortened V by 5 bases and J by 1 base, and 11 bases separated the two germline ends. Germline-derived CDR1 and CDR2 are MDHEN and SYDVKM. The CDR3 sequence is 14 residues long. In DNA, the CDR3 is TGTGCCAGCAGTCTCCGGGACAAGAACACTGAAGCTTTCTTT. Translated, it gives CASSLRDKNTEAFF.

The genes are TRBV2 and TRBJ1-2; 8 nucleotides agree with TRBD1. Per the germline V gene, CDR1 is SNHLY and CDR2 is FYNNEI. CDR3 size: 12 residues. The ends lost 6 bases at V and 7 bases at J; junction bases unmatched: 4. This CDR3 is CASRDRAAGYTF. The CDR3 DNA reads as TGTGCCAGCAGGGACAGGGCCGCTGGCTACACCTTC.

This chain links TRBV6-5 with TRBJ1-4; no firm D call. The V gene's germline CDR1 is MNHEY and CDR2 SVGAGI. Deletions cut 11 bases from V and 1 base from J, with 14 bases between. CDR3 length: 14 amino acids. CDR3 coding DNA: TGTGCCGGAGCCTTCGGCGGAACTAATGAAAAACTGTTTTTT. It encodes CAGAFGGTNEKLFF.

The J gene is TRBJ2-6, the V gene TRBV28; the D gene is possibly TRBD2 (5 bases). Trimming took 3 bases from V and 0 from J, leaving 9 bases between them. CDR3 length equals 16 residues. Germline lookup yields CDR1 MDHEN and CDR2 SYDVKM. The CDR3 region has the DNA TGTGCCAGCAGTTTCTTGAGGGTCTCTGGGGCCAACGTCCTGACTTTC. This sequence encodes CASSFLRVSGANVLTF.

The V gene is TRBV12-5, the J gene TRBJ1-2, with TRBD1 matching over 7 bases. Germline CDR1 reads LGHNT; CDR2 reads FRNRAP. The CDR3 spans 14 residues. The ends lost 4 bases at V and 5 bases at J; junction bases unmatched: 7. CDR3 residues: CASGWPGTAYGYTF. As DNA, the CDR3 is TGTGCTAGTGGTTGGCCCGGGACAGCTTATGGCTACACCTTC.

V is TRBV7-2 and J is TRBJ2-2; D is possibly TRBD1 (5 bases). The CDR3 contains 17 residues. The germline V and J ends were trimmed by 7 bases and 5 bases, with 23 bases remaining between them. CDR1 is SGHTA, CDR2 FQGNSA, per germline. The CDR3 coding sequence is TGTGCCAGCACCCAAGGACCTGGCAGGGTTTCGACCGGGGAGCTGTTTTTT. Its protein is CASTQGPGRVSTGELFF.

This rearrangement joins TRBV5-6 to TRBJ1-4; D call uncertain. The CDR3 has 14 residues. Germline CDR1 SGHDT, CDR2 YYEEEE. V dropped 0 bases and J dropped 7 bases, with 10 bases sitting between them. In nucleotides, the CDR3 is TGTGCCAGCAGCTTGGGGCAAGAGGGTGAAAAACTGTTTTTT. This encodes CASSLGQEGEKLFF.

The CDR3 protein is CASSLTGVQPQHF. DNA of the CDR3: TGTGCCAGCAGTTTGACAGGGGTCCAGCCCCAGCATTTT. V and J are TRBV27 and TRBJ1-5, with 8 nucleotides matching TRBD1. The CDR3 sequence is 13 residues long. The trim removed 3 bases at V and 7 bases at J, leaving 2 bases unmatched. Per the germline V gene, CDR1 is MNHEY and CDR2 is SMNVEV (reference sequence).

The gene calls are TRBV9 and TRBJ2-1, with TRBD2 identical over 9 bases. Trimming took 0 bases from V and 2 from J; bases not matched to a gene: 9. The CDR3 extends over 18 amino acids. Germline values: CDR1 SGDLS, CDR2 YYNGEE. CDR3 region: CASSVDDDGGGAYNEQFF. CDR3 sequence (DNA): TGTGCCAGCAGCGTAGATGACGATGGCGGGGGGGCCTACAATGAGCAGTTCTTC.

The chain has TRBV10-3 and TRBJ1-1; D gene unclear. The CDR3 is 18 residues long. Germline CDR1 and CDR2: ENHRY and SYGVKD. The germline V and J ends were trimmed by 2 bases and 0 bases, with 19 bases remaining between them. The CDR3 sequence: CAISEEYGGLYMNTEAFF. The CDR3 DNA follows: TGTGCCATCAGTGAGGAATATGGCGGATTGTATATGAACACTGAAGCTTTCTTT.

The chain carries TRBV5-1 and TRBJ1-1, with a weak D call TRBD1 (5 bases). This CDR3 is built from 17 residues. Trimming shortened V by 3 bases and J by 4 bases, and 22 bases separated the two germline ends. Germline V gene lookup returns CDR1 SGHRS and CDR2 YFSETQ. The chain's CDR3 is CASSWMPSPGGGTEAFF. As DNA, the CDR3 is TGCGCCAGCAGCTGGATGCCGAGCCCCGGGGGAGGCACTGAAGCTTTCTTT.